This T cell receptor beta chain was documented in a study of blood T cell repertoires in COVID-19. On the study more broadly: The United States, Italy and Spain were the sources of the acute and convalescent COVID-19 samples. T cells, B-cell-depleted T cells, or PBMCs provided the cDNA or gDNA that served as material.

The CDR3 consists of 17 residues. With V trimmed by 3 bases and J by 7 bases, 15 bases remained unmatched. The germline CDR1 and CDR2 sequences are SGHAT and FQNNGV. Source study methods: Amplification from reference gene primers served as the basis for estimated nucleated cell counts. Here immunoSEQ multiplex PCR was the method, and the copy in TCRdb shows in-frame clones only, minus some. V and J calls and clone size are those listed in that table; D and trimming were worked out from the DNA. Found here are approximately 38,000 clones, 85% to 90% of them singletons; the top ten hold 7% to 9.5%. The sequence came from a man aged 25-45 years with active or convalescent COVID-19. This chain links TRBV11-2 with TRBJ1-1, with 9 bases fitting TRBD1. Material for sequencing was peripheral blood. CDR3: CASSFPRGWDRALEAFF. The CDR3, as DNA: TGTGCCAGCAGCTTTCCTAGGGGTTGGGACAGGGCTCTTGAAGCTTTCTTT.